This T cell receptor (beta chain) is drawn from a study of shared clonotypes between healthy human individuals. The ends were cut back, 4 bases at V and 7 bases at J, with 19 bases in the middle. CDR3 length equals 15 residues. CDR1 is SGHRS and CDR2 is YFSETQ in the germline V gene. TCRdb's copy holds only in-frame clones and misses some; the assay was immunoSEQ multiplex PCR. The sample holds approximately 2.5 million clones, around 94% seen once. This clonotype was obtained from a man younger than 35 in good health. Sequencing was done on a sample of naive CD4+ T cells sorted from blood. The subset denotes: CD45RA+ positively selected. This rearrangement joins TRBV5-1 to TRBJ2-3; D may be TRBD2 (5 bases). The CDR3 here is CASSLSPGEWNTQYF. DNA of the CDR3: TGCGCCAGCAGCCTTTCGCCCGGGGAGTGGAATACGCAGTATTTT. The variable domain in full, completed from reference TRBV5-1 and TRBJ2-3, reads KAGVTQTPRYLIKTRGQQVTLSCSPISGHRSVSWYQQTPGQGLQFLFEYFSETQRNKGNFPGRFSGRQFSNSRSEMNVSTLELGDSALYLCASSLSPGEWNTQYFGPGTRLTVL.